Presented here are 16 T cell receptor beta chains from one specimen sequenced in a study of blood T cell repertoires in COVID-19. The method was immunoSEQ multiplex PCR; TCRdb's version includes in-frame clones alone and lacks a portion of them. Of 330,000 or so clones listed, more than 85% were seen once; the top ten hold just under 3%. Sequenced material: PBMCs or T cells enriched from blood (not recorded which). Receptor source: a woman younger than 45 who had recovered from COVID-19.

The chain recombines TRBV6-5 with TRBJ1-6, with 11 bases that match TRBD1. This CDR3 is 16 amino acids long. J was trimmed by 7 bases and V by 2 bases; bases with no gene match: 4. In germline, CDR1 is MNHEY, CDR2 SVGAGI. The CDR3 sequence: CASSYGQGARNSPLHF. The CDR3 nucleotides are TGTGCCAGCAGTTACGGACAGGGGGCGCGAAATTCACCCCTCCACTTT.

The chain has TRBV7-9 and TRBJ2-7; 7 bases map to TRBD1. The germline CDR1 and CDR2 sequences are SEHNR and FQNEAQ (reference sequence). V shed 0 bases, J shed 9 bases, and the junction held 8 bases outside the gene matches. The CDR3 sequence is 14 residues long. This chain's CDR3 is CASSLAGRGMVQYF. Written as DNA, the CDR3 is TGTGCCAGCAGCTTAGCGGGCAGGGGGATGGTGCAGTACTTC.

The sample holds one count of this clone. The chain employs TRBV7-9 and TRBJ1-5; D call uncertain. The germline CDR1 and CDR2 sequences are SEHNR and FQNEAQ (reference sequence). This CDR3 has 14 residues. V was pared by 1 base and J by 5 bases, with 9 bases between. CDR3 amino acids: CASSLGNGDQPQHF. CDR3 nucleotides: TGTGCCAGCAGCTTAGGTAACGGGGATCAGCCCCAGCATTTT.

V and J are TRBV14 and TRBJ1-1; 8 positions agree with TRBD1. V was pared by 0 bases and J by 6 bases, with 9 bases of the junction left unmatched. Germline CDR1 is SGHDN and CDR2 is FVKESK. The CDR3 runs 16 residues. The CDR3 reads CASSQDVGQGAAEAFF. Written as DNA, the CDR3 is TGTGCCAGCAGCCAAGATGTGGGGCAGGGGGCGGCTGAAGCTTTCTTT.

V gene TRBV2 combines with J gene TRBJ1-5, with 7 bases identical to TRBD1. V was clipped by 4 bases and J by 6 bases; unmatched bases: 9. The length of the CDR3 is 15 residues. Germline V gene lookup returns CDR1 SNHLY and CDR2 FYNNEI. CDR3 sequence reads: CASSAEQGSGQPQHF. The DNA of the CDR3 is TGTGCCAGCAGTGCGGAACAGGGGTCGGGTCAGCCCCAGCATTTT.

Only a few counts were recorded for this clone. The chain links TRBV7-2 to TRBJ2-3; unclear D gene. V lost 1 base to trimming and J lost 2 bases, with 10 bases between them. The CDR3 totals 15 residues. Germline CDR1 and CDR2: SGHTA and FQGNSA. The CDR3 DNA reads TGTGCCAGCAGCTTAGACTACCTCTCCACAGATACGCAGTATTTT. Its protein product is CASSLDYLSTDTQYF.

This chain joins TRBV10-3 and TRBJ1-3; D gene ambiguous. From germline, CDR1 is ENHRY and CDR2 SYGVKD. V gave up 2 bases and J gave up 1 base, with 9 bases separating them. There are 15 residues in the CDR3. CDR3 in DNA: TGTGCCATCAGTGAGGTTCGGGGTTCTGGAAACACCATATATTTT. Its protein is CAISEVRGSGNTIYF.

This clone was found once. The chain has TRBV12-5 and TRBJ1-1; D is possibly TRBD1 (6 bases). From germline, CDR1 is LGHNT and CDR2 FRNRAP. The length of the CDR3 is 14 residues. The V end lost 5 bases, the J end lost 4 bases, and 14 bases lay between the germline ends. Written as DNA, the CDR3 is TGTGCTAGTGGTCCACTTGGGGGGGCCACTGAAGCTTTCTTT. It yields the protein CASGPLGGATEAFF.

In its sample, this clone was seen once. V gene TRBV5-1 combines with J gene TRBJ2-1; possibly TRBD1 for D (5 bases). From germline, CDR1 is SGHRS and CDR2 YFSETQ. The CDR3 sequence is 15 residues long. Trimming took 0 bases from V and 9 from J, leaving 16 bases between them. The CDR3 protein is CASSLVGSSQGEQFF. The DNA of the CDR3 is TGCGCCAGCAGCTTGGTAGGCAGTAGCCAGGGTGAGCAGTTCTTC.

As to this clone: The sample carries other DNA sequences with the same CDR3. V usage is TRBV7-2 and J usage is TRBJ1-2; D ambiguous. V dropped 0 bases and J dropped 4 bases, with 3 bases sitting between them. The germline gives CDR1 SGHTA, CDR2 FQGNSA. The CDR3 is 12 amino acids. The CDR3 bases are TGTGCCAGCAGCTTAGCCAGCTATGGCTACACCTTC. Translating it yields CASSLASYGYTF.

This clone was recorded many times. This chain's CDR3 is CAIRDVGLAENTGELFF. The CDR3, as DNA: TGTGCCATCAGGGACGTGGGACTAGCGGAGAACACCGGGGAGCTGTTTTTT. The V call is TRBV10-3, the J call TRBJ2-2, with 11 bases that match TRBD2. V lost 6 bases to trimming and J lost 1 base; unmatched junction nucleotides: 7. This CDR3 spans 17 amino acids. Germline CDR1 is ENHRY and CDR2 is SYGVKD.

The V and J genes are TRBV18 and TRBJ1-4; possible D gene TRBD1, 6 bases. This CDR3 spans 13 amino acids. V dropped 6 bases and J dropped 8 bases, with 13 bases sitting between them. Germline-derived CDR1 and CDR2 are KGHSH and LQKENI. The CDR3 reads CASSGGLEEKLFF. Written as DNA, the CDR3 is TGTGCCAGCTCGGGGGGGCTAGAAGAAAAACTGTTTTTT. The full variable domain, in which reference TRBV18 and TRBJ1-4 provide the parts outside the CDR3, is NAGVMQNPRHLVRRRGQEARLRCSPMKGHSHVYWYRQLPEEGLKFMVYLQKENIIDESGMPKERFSAEFPKEGPSILRIQQVVRGDSAAYFCASSGGLEEKLFFGSGTQLSVL.

The rearrangement uses TRBV5-1 and TRBJ2-1; 9 nucleotides line up with TRBD2. This CDR3 comprises 15 residues. The V segment lost 4 bases and the J segment 3 bases; nucleotides outside the gene matches: 5. Germline assignment: CDR1 SGHRS and CDR2 YFSETQ. The CDR3 DNA reads TGCGCCAGCAGCCCGGGACTAGCAGTCTACAATGAGCAGTTCTTC. This encodes CASSPGLAVYNEQFF.

The rearrangement uses TRBV29-1 and TRBJ2-1, with D maybe TRBD2 (5 bases). Germline CDR1 SQVTM, CDR2 ANQGSEA. The CDR3 totals 11 residues. Trimming took 7 bases from V and 5 from J, leaving 9 bases between them. CDR3 in DNA: TGCAGCGGGACTGAGAACAATGAGCAGTTCTTC. The encoded protein is CSGTENNEQFF.

Of note for this clone: Distinct nucleotide sequences in the sample also encode this CDR3. This chain links TRBV5-1 with TRBJ1-2, with D maybe TRBD1 (6 bases). This CDR3 region has 13 residues. Per germline, CDR1 SGHRS and CDR2 YFSETQ. The germline V and J ends were trimmed by 0 bases and 8 bases, with 11 bases remaining between them. The CDR3 is CASSLGSGEGYTF. CDR3 nucleotide sequence: TGCGCCAGCAGCTTGGGTTCAGGGGAAGGCTACACCTTC.

The V gene is TRBV7-2, the J gene TRBJ2-3; a possible D gene is TRBD1 (6 bases). From germline, CDR1 is SGHTA and CDR2 FQGNSA. The ends were cut back, 1 base at V and 1 base at J, with 12 bases in the middle. CDR3 length: 16 amino acids. CDR3 DNA: TGTGCCAGCAGCTTAGGGGGGCGCCGCGGCACAGATACGCAGTATTTT. Translated, it gives CASSLGGRRGTDTQYF.